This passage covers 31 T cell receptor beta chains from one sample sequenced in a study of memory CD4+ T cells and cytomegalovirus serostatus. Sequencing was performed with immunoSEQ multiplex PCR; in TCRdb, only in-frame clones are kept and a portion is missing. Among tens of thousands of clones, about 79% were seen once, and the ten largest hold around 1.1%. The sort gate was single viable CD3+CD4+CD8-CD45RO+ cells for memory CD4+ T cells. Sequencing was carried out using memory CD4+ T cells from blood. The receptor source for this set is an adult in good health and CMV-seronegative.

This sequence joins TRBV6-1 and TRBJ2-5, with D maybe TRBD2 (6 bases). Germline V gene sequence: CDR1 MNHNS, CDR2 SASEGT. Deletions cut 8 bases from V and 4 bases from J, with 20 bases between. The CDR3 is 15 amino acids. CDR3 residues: CASWREVGLGETQYF. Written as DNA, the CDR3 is TGTGCCAGCTGGAGAGAGGTGGGACTCGGAGAGACCCAGTACTTC.

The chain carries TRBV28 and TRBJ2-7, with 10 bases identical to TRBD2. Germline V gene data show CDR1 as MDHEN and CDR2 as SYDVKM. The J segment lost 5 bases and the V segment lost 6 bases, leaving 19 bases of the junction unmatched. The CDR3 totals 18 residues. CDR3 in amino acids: CASSLAGGSGRAVNEQYF. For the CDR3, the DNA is TGTGCCAGCAGCCTCGCCGGGGGGAGCGGGAGGGCCGTGAACGAGCAGTACTTC. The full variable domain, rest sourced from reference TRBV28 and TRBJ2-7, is DVKVTQSSRYLVKRTGEKVFLECVQDMDHENMFWYRQDPGLGLRLIYFSYDVKMKEKGDIPEGYSVSREKKERFSLILESASTNQTSMYLCASSLAGGSGRAVNEQYFGPGTRLTVT.

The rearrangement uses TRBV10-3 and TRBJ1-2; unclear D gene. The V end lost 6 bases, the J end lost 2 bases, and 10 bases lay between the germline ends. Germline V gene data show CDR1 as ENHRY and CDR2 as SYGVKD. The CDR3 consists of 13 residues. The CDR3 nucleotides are TGTGCCATCAGGCGAGATCCAAACTATGGCTACACCTTC. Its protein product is CAIRRDPNYGYTF.

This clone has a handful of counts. The CDR3 nucleotides are TGCGCCAGCAGCCAACTGACAATCGCAACTAATGAAAAACTGTTTTTT. Protein product: CASSQLTIATNEKLFF. The chain links TRBV4-1 to TRBJ1-4; D is unclear. CDR1 and CDR2 from the germline V gene are MGHRA and YSYEKL. The CDR3 is 16 amino acids. Trimming removed 2 bases at V and 0 bases at J, with 10 bases between.

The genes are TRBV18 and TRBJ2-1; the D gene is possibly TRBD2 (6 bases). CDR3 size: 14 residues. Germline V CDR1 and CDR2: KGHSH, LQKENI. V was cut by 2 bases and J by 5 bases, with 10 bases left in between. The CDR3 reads CASSPGGENNEQFF. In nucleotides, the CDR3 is TGTGCCAGCTCACCAGGAGGGGAAAACAATGAGCAGTTCTTC. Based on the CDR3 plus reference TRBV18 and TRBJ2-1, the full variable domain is NAGVMQNPRHLVRRRGQEARLRCSPMKGHSHVYWYRQLPEEGLKFMVYLQKENIIDESGMPKERFSAEFPKEGPSILRIQQVVRGDSAAYFCASSPGGENNEQFFGPGTRLTVL.

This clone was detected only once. DNA for the CDR3: TGTGCCAGCTCACCGTCTGTCACCGCCCTCGAGCAGTACTTC. This gives the protein CASSPSVTALEQYF. This chain links TRBV18 with TRBJ2-7; D unclear. V lost 3 bases and J 6 bases, leaving 15 bases between the germline ends. CDR1 is KGHSH and CDR2 is LQKENI in the germline V gene. The CDR3 totals 14 residues.

CDR3 in amino acids: CASSLVAGGIYGYTF. The CDR3, as DNA: TGTGCCAGCAGCTTAGTGGCAGGGGGAATCTATGGCTACACCTTC. V is TRBV7-8 and J is TRBJ1-2; 7 bases line up with TRBD1. Unmatched junction bases numbered 6, after V lost 1 base and J lost 4 bases. Germline V CDR1 and CDR2: SGHVS, FQNEAQ. This CDR3 contains 15 residues.

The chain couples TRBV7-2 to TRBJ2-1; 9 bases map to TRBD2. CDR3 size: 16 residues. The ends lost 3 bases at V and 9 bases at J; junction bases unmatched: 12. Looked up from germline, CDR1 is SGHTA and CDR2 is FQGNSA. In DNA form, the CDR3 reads TGTGCCAGCAGCTTGAGCCCTAGCGGGATGCGTATTGAGCAGTTCTTC. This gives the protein CASSLSPSGMRIEQFF.

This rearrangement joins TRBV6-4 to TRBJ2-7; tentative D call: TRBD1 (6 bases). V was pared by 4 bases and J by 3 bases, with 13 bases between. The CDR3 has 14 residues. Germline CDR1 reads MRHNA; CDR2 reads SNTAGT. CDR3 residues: CASSARQGSYEQYF. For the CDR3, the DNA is TGTGCCAGCAGTGCCCGGCAGGGGAGCTACGAGCAGTACTTC.

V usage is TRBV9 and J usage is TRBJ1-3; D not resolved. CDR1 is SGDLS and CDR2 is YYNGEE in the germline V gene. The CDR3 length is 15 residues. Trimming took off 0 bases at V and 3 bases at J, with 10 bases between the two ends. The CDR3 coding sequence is TGTGCCAGCAGCGTAGCTACGGGGTTTGGAAACACCATATATTTT. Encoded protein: CASSVATGFGNTIYF.

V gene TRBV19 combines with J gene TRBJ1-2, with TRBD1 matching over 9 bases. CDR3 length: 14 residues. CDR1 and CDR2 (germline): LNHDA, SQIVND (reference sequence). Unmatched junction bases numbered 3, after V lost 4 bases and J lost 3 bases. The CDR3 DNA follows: TGTGCCAGTAGTAGGAGGGACAGGGACTATGGCTACACCTTC. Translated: CASSRRDRDYGYTF.

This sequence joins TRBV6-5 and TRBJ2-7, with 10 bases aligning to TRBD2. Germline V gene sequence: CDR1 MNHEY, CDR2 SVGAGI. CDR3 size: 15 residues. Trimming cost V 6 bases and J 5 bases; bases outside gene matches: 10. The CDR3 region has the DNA TGTGCCAGCAGCTCCATAGCGGGAGGCGTTAACGAGCAGTACTTC. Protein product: CASSSIAGGVNEQYF.

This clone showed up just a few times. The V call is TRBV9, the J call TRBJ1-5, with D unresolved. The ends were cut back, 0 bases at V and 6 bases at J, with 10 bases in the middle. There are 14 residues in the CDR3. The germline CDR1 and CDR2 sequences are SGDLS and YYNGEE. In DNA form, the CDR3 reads TGTGCCAGCAGCGTAGAAGCTCTGGGTCAGCCCCAGCATTTT. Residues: CASSVEALGQPQHF.

The CDR3 nucleotides are TGTGCCTGGAGGGGAGCGGGTTTCACCTACGAGCAGTACTTC. Residues: CAWRGAGFTYEQYF. The V and J genes are TRBV30 and TRBJ2-7; possible D gene TRBD2, 6 bases. Germline V gene lookup returns CDR1 GTSNPN and CDR2 SVGIG (reference sequence). CDR3 length: 14 amino acids. Trimming pared 3 bases from V and 2 bases from J, leaving 14 bases between.

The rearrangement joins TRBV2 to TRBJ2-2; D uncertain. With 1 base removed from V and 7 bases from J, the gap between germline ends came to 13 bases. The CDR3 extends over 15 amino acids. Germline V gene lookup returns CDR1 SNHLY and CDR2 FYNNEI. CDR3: CASSEGSGSGGELFF. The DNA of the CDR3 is TGTGCCAGCAGTGAAGGAAGTGGATCTGGCGGGGAGCTGTTTTTT. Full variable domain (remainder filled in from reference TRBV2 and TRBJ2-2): EPEVTQTPSHQVTQMGQEVILRCVPISNHLYFYWYRQILGQKVEFLVSFYNNEISEKSEIFDDQFSVERPDGSNFTLKIRSTKLEDSAMYFCASSEGSGSGGELFFGEGSRLTVL.

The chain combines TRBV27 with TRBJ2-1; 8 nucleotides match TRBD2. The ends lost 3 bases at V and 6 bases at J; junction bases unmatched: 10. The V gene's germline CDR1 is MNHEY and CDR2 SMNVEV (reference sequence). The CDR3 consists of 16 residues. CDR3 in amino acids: CASSFGSSGRFNEQFF. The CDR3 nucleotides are TGTGCCAGCAGTTTTGGTTCTAGCGGGCGATTCAATGAGCAGTTCTTC.

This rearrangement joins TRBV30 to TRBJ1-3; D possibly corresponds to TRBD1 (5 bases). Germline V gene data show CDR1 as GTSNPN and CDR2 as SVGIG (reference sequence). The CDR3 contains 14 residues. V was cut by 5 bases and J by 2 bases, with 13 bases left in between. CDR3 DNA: TGTGCCTGGGCGAGAGGGGCCCCTGGAAACACCATATATTTT. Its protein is CAWARGAPGNTIYF.

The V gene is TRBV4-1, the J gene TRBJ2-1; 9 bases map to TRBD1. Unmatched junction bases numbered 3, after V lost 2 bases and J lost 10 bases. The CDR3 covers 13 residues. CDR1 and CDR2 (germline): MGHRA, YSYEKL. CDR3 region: CASSQRTGDEQFF. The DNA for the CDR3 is TGCGCCAGCAGCCAAAGGACAGGGGACGAGCAGTTCTTC.

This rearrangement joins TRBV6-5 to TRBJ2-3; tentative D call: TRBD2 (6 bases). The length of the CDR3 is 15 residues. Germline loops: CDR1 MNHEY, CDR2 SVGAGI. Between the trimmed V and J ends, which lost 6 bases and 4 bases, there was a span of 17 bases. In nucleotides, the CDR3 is TGTGCCAGCAGCTTCCGCGGGAAAGGTGCAGATACGCAGTATTTT. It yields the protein CASSFRGKGADTQYF.

CDR3 sequence reads: CASSFSSGSSYNEQFF. The DNA of the CDR3 is TGTGCCAGCAGCTTCTCTAGCGGAAGCTCCTACAATGAGCAGTTCTTC. The chain joins TRBV5-8 to TRBJ2-1, with 7 bases aligning to TRBD2. V lost 2 bases and J lost 0; bases outside the gene matches: 5. CDR3 length: 16 residues. Germline V CDR1 and CDR2: SGHTS, YDEGEE.

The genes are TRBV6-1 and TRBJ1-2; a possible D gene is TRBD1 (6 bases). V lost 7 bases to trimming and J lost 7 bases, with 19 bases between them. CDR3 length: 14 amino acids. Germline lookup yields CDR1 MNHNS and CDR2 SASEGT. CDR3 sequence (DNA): TGTGCCAGCACCCGCGATAGGGGGGAAGGTGGCTACACCTTC. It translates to CASTRDRGEGGYTF.

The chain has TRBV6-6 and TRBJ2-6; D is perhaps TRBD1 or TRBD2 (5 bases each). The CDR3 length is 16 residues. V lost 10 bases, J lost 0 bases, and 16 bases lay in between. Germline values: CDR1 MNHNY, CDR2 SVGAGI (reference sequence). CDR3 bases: TGTGCCACCCAGCTAGGGACCTCCTCTGGGGCCAACGTCCTGACTTTC. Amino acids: CATQLGTSSGANVLTF.

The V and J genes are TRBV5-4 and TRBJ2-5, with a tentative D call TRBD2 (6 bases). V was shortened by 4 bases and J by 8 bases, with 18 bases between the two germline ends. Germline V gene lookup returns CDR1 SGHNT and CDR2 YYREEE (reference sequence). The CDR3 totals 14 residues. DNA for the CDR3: TGTGCCAGCAGCGTCGAGTCGGCCGGGAGAACCCAGTACTTC. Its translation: CASSVESAGRTQYF.

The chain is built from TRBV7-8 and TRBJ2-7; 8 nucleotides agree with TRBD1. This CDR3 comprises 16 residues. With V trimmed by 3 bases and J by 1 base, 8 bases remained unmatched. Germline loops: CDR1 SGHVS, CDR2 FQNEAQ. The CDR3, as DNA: TGTGCCAGCAGCTTGACTTCCGGGACAGGATCCTACGAGCAGTACTTC. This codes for CASSLTSGTGSYEQYF.

The CDR3 DNA reads as TGTGCCAGTAGTACCGGGTGGATGGAGCCCCAGCATTTT. Encoded protein: CASSTGWMEPQHF. The chain uses TRBV19 and TRBJ1-5, with D unresolved. Germline V CDR1 and CDR2: LNHDA, SQIVND (reference sequence). V shed 4 bases and J shed 8 bases, with 12 bases lying between them. This CDR3 region has 13 residues.

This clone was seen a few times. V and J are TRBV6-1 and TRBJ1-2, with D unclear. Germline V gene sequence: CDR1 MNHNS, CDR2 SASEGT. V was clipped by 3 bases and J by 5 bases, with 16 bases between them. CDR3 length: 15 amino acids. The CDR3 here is CASSDTQTPSYGYTF. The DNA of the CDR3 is TGTGCCAGCAGTGATACGCAAACGCCTTCATATGGCTACACCTTC.

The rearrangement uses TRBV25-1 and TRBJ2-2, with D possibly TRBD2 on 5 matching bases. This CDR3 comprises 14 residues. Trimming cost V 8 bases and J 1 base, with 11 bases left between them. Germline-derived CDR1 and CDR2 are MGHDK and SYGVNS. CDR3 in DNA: TGTGCCAGCCGGGATTTCCGGAACACCGGGGAGCTGTTTTTT. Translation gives CASRDFRNTGELFF.

In DNA form, the CDR3 reads TGCGCCAGCAGCTCCTTTAGCGGACCCTCCTACGAGCAGTACTTC. Translated, it gives CASSSFSGPSYEQYF. The chain has TRBV4-1 and TRBJ2-7; tentatively, D is TRBD2 (6 bases). The CDR3 length is 15 residues. Trimming stripped 5 bases from V and 0 bases from J, with 14 bases between. Germline CDR1 and CDR2: MGHRA and YSYEKL.

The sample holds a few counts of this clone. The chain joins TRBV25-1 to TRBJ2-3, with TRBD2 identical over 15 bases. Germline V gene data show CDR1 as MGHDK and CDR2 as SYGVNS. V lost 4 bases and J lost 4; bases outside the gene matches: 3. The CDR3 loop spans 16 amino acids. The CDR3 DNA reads TGTGCCAGCAGTGTGGGACTAGCGGGAGGCGCAGATACGCAGTATTTT. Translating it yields CASSVGLAGGADTQYF.

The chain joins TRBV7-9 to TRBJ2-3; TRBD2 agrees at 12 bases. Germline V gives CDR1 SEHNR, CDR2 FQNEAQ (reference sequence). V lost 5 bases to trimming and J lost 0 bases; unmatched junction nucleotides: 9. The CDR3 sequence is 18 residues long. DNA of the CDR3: TGTGCCAGCAGCGGCGGGACAGGGACTAGCGGGAGCACAGATACGCAGTATTTT. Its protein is CASSGGTGTSGSTDTQYF.

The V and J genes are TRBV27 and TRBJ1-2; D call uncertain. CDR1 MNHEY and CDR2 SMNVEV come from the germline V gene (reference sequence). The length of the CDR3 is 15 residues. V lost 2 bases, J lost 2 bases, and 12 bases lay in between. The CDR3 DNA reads TGTGCCAGCAGTTTAAAGAACCCAACGAACTATGGCTACACCTTC. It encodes CASSLKNPTNYGYTF.